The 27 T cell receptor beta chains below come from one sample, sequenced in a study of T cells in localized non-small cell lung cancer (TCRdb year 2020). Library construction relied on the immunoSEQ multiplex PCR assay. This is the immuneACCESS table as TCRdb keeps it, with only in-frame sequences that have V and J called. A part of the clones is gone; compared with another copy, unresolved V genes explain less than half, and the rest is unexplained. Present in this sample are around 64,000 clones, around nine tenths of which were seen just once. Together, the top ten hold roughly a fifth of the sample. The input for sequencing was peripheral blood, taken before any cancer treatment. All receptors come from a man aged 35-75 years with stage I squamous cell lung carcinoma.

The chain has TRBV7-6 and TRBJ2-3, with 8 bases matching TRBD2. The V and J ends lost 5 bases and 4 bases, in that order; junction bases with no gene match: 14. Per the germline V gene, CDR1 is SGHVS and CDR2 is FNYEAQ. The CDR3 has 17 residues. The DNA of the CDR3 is TGTGCCAGCAGCCTATATAGCGGGAAAAGGCAGGCAGATACGCAGTATTTT. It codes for CASSLYSGKRQADTQYF.

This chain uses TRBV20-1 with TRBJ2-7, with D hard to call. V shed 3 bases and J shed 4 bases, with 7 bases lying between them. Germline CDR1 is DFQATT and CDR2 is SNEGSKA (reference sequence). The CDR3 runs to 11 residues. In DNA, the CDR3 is TGCAGTGCTAGGGTAAAGTACGAGCAGTACTTC. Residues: CSARVKYEQYF.

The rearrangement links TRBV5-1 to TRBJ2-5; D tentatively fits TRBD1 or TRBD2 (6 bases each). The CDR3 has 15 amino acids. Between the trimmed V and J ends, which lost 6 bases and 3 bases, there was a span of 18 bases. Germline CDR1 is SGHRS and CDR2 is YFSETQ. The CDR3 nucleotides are TGCGCCAGCATCACGGGGGTGAGGGGGGAAGAGACCCAGTACTTC. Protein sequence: CASITGVRGEETQYF.

DNA of the CDR3: TGTGCCAGCAGCCCCCGACCGGGGGGTGGTACTGAAGCTTTCTTT. Its translation: CASSPRPGGGTEAFF. This chain uses TRBV9 with TRBJ1-1, with D tentatively TRBD1 (5 bases). CDR3 length: 15 amino acids. Trimming took 4 bases from V and 5 from J, leaving 18 bases between them. Germline CDR1 and CDR2: SGDLS and YYNGEE.

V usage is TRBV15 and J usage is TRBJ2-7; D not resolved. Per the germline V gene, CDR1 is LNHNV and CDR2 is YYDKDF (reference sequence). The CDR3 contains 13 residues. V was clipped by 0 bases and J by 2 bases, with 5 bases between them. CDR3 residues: CATSRDGAYEQYF. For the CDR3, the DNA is TGTGCCACCAGCAGAGATGGGGCCTACGAGCAGTACTTC.

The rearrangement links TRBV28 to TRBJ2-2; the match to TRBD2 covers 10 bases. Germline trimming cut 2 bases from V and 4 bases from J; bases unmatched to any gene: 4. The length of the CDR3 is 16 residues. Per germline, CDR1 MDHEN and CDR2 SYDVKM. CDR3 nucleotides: TGTGCCAGCAGTTTAAGGCTAGCGGGAGCCACCGGGGAGCTGTTTTTT. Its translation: CASSLRLAGATGELFF.

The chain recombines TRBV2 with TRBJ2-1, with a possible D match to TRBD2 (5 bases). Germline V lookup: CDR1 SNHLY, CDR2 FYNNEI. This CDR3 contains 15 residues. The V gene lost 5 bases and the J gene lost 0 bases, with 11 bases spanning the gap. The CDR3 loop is CASSPGTHSYNEQFF. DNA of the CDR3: TGTGCCAGCAGTCCGGGAACCCACTCCTACAATGAGCAGTTCTTC.

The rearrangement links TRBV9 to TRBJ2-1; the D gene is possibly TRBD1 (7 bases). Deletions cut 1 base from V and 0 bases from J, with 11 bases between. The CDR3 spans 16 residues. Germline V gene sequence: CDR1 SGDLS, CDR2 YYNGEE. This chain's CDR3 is CASSVTGEDSYNEQFF. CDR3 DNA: TGTGCCAGCAGCGTAACAGGGGAGGACTCCTACAATGAGCAGTTCTTC. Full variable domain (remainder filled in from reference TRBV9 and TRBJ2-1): DSGVTQTPKHLITATGQRVTLRCSPRSGDLSVYWYQQSLDQGLQFLIQYYNGEERAKGNILERFSAQQFPDLHSELNLSSLELGDSALYFCASSVTGEDSYNEQFFGPGTRLTVL.

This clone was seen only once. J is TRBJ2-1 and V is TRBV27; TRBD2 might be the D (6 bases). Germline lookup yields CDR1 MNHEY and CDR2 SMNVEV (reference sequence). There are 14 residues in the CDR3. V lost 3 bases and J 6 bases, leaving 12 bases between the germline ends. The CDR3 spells CASSFWGVSNEQFF. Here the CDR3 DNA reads TGTGCCAGCAGTTTTTGGGGGGTGAGCAATGAGCAGTTCTTC.

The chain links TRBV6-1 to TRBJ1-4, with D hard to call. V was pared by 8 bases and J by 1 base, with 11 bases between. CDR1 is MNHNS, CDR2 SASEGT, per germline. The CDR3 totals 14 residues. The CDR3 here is CASLPGLTNEKLFF. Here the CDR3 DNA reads TGTGCCAGCCTCCCCGGGTTAACTAATGAAAAACTGTTTTTT.

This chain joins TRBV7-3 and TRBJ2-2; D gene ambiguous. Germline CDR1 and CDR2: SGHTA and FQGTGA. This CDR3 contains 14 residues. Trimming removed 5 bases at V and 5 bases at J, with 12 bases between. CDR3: CASSLLSQTGELFF. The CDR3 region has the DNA TGTGCCAGCAGCCTCCTTTCTCAAACCGGGGAGCTGTTTTTT. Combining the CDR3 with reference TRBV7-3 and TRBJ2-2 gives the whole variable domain GAGVSQTPSNKVTEKGKYVELRCDPISGHTALYWYRQSLGQGPEFLIYFQGTGAADDSGLPNDRFFAVRPEGSVSTLKIQRTERGDSAVYLCASSLLSQTGELFFGEGSRLTVL.

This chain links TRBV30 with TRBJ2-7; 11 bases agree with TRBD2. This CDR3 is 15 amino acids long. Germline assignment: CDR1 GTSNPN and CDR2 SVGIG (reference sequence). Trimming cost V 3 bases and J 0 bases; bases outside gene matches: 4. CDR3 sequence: CAWSLAGGFSYEQYF. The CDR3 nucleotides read TGTGCCTGGAGCCTAGCGGGAGGCTTCTCCTACGAGCAGTACTTC.

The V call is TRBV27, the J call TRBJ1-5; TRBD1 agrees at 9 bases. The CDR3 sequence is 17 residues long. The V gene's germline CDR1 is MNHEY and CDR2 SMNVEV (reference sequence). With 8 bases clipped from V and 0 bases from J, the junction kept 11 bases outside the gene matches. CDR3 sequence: CASSRQGGRLSNQPQHF. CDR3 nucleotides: TGTGCCAGCTCCCGACAGGGGGGACGCCTTAGCAATCAGCCCCAGCATTTT.

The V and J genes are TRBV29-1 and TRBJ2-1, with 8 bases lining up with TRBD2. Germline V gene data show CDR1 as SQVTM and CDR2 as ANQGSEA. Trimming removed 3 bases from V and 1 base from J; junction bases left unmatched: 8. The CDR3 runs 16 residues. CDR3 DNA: TGCAGCGTTGATTCGGGACTAGGCACATCCTACAATGAGCAGTTCTTC. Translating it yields CSVDSGLGTSYNEQFF.

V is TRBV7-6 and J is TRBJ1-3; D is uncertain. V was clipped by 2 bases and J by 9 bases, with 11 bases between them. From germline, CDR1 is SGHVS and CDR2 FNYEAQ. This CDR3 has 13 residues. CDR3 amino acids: CASSLSEESTIYF. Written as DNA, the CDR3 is TGTGCCAGCAGCTTATCCGAAGAGAGCACCATATATTTT.

The CDR3, as DNA: TGTGCCAGCTCACCCCGGACGGACCCAGCTAACTATGGCTACACCTTC. This encodes CASSPRTDPANYGYTF. V usage is TRBV18 and J usage is TRBJ1-2; D is undetermined. Germline assignment: CDR1 KGHSH and CDR2 LQKENI. V was cut by 3 bases and J by 0 bases, with 14 bases left in between. CDR3 length: 16 amino acids.

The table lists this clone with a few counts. The CDR3 DNA is TGTGCCAGCAGCTTAGTTCGGCCTAGCGGGAGGCTGGGCACAGATACGCAGTATTTT. Translation gives CASSLVRPSGRLGTDTQYF. This chain joins TRBV7-2 and TRBJ2-3; the match to TRBD2 covers 11 bases. V trimming: 1 base; J trimming: 1 base; junction bases outside the gene matches: 10. The CDR3 is 19 amino acids. From germline, CDR1 is SGHTA and CDR2 FQGNSA.

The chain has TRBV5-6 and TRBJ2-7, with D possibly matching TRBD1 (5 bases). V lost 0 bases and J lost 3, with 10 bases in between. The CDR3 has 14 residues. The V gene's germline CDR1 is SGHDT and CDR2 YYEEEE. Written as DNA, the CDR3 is TGTGCCAGCAGCTTGGCCGGACACGACTACGAGCAGTACTTC. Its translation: CASSLAGHDYEQYF.

The CDR3 DNA reads TGTGCCAGCAGGGACGGGACAGGATTTAATGAAAAACTGTTTTTT. Translating it yields CASRDGTGFNEKLFF. The chain recombines TRBV28 with TRBJ1-4; 8 positions agree with TRBD1. Germline CDR1 reads MDHEN; CDR2 reads SYDVKM. V lost 6 bases, J lost 4 bases, and 7 bases stayed unmatched. The CDR3 sequence is 15 residues long.

CDR3 nucleotides: TGCGCCAGCAGCCCCCGGGGGTCCTACGAGCAGTACTTC. Protein sequence: CASSPRGSYEQYF. V usage is TRBV4-3 and J usage is TRBJ2-7; possible D gene TRBD2, 6 bases. V lost 4 bases to trimming and J lost 1 base, with 8 bases between them. The CDR3 spans 13 residues. Germline loops: CDR1 LGHNA, CDR2 YSLEER.

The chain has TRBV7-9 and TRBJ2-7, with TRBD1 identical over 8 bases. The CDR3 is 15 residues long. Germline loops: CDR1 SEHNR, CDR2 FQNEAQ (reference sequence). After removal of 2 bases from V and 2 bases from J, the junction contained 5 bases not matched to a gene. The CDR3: CASSLSQGAAYEQYF. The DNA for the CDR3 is TGTGCCAGCAGCTTAAGTCAGGGGGCCGCCTACGAGCAGTACTTC.

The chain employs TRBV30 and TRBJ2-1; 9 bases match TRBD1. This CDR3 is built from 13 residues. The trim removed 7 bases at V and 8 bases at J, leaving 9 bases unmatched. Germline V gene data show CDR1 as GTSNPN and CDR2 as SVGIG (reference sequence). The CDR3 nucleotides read TGTGCCTTCGACAGGGGGTTTGCCCATGAGCAGTTCTTC. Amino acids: CAFDRGFAHEQFF.

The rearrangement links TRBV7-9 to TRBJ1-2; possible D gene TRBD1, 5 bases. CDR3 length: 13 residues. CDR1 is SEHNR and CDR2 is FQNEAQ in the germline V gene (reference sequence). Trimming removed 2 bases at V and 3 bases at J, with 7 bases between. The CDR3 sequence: CASSLQGHYGYTF. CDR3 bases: TGTGCCAGCAGCTTACAGGGCCACTATGGCTACACCTTC.

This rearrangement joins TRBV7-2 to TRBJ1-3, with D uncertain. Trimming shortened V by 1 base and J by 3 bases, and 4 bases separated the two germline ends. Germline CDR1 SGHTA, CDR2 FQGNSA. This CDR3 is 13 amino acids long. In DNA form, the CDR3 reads TGTGCCAGCAGCTTAGGCAATGGAAACACCATATATTTT. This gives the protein CASSLGNGNTIYF. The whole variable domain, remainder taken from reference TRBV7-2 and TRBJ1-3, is GAGVSQSPSNKVTEKGKDVELRCDPISGHTALYWYRQSLGQGLEFLIYFQGNSAPDKSGLPSDRFSAERTGGSVSTLTIQRTQQEDSAVYLCASSLGNGNTIYFGEGSWLTVV.

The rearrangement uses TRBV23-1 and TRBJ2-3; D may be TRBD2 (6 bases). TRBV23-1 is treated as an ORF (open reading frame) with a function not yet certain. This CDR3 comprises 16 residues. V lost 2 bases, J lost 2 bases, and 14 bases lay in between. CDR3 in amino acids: CASSQAGGKATDTQYF. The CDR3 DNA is TGCGCCAGCAGTCAAGCCGGCGGGAAAGCCACAGATACGCAGTATTTT.

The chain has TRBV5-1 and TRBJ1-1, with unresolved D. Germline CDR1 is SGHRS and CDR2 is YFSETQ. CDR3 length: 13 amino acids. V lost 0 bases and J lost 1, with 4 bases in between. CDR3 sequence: CASSLAKNTEAFF. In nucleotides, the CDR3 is TGCGCCAGCAGCTTGGCCAAGAACACTGAAGCTTTCTTT.

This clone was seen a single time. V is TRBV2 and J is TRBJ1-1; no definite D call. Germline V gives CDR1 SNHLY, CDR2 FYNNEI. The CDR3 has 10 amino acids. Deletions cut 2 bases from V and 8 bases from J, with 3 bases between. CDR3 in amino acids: CASSEMEAFF. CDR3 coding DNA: TGTGCCAGCAGTGAAATGGAAGCTTTCTTT. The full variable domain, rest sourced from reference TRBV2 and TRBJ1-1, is EPEVTQTPSHQVTQMGQEVILRCVPISNHLYFYWYRQILGQKVEFLVSFYNNEISEKSEIFDDQFSVERPDGSNFTLKIRSTKLEDSAMYFCASSEMEAFFGQGTRLTVV.